This T cell receptor beta chain is from a study of Tregs in tolerant kidney transplant recipients. The repertoire was sequenced with immunoSEQ multiplex PCR; TCRdb's copy has only in-frame clones and lacks some. The sample yields 13,000 to 15,000 clones, of which the top ten take up 25% to 30%. Of note for this clone: The read ends 3 residues shy of where the CDR3 ends; the end is completed using the germline J gene.

Recipients received nonmyeloablative bone marrow transplants from related graft donors, with transient mixed chimerism. Losses at the gene ends were 4 bases for V and 3 bases for J; bases not matched to a gene: 4. CDR3 length: 15 amino acids. CDR1 is SGHRS and CDR2 is YFSETQ in the germline V gene. The TCR comes from a human patient who received a combined kidney and bone marrow transplant. Some T cells may have originated in the graft donor. This specimen consisted of CD8+ T cells from blood (PBMCs), obtained 6 months after the transplant. The genes are TRBV5-1 and TRBJ2-5; TRBD1 matches 12 bases. The CDR3 spells CASSPGTGGKETQYF. The CDR3 bases that were read are TGCGCCAGCAGCCCCGGGACAGGGGGCAAAGAGACC. Drawing the rest from reference TRBV5-1 and TRBJ2-5, the complete variable domain is KAGVTQTPRYLIKTRGQQVTLSCSPISGHRSVSWYQQTPGQGLQFLFEYFSETQRNKGNFPGRFSGRQFSNSRSEMNVSTLELGDSALYLCASSPGTGGKETQYFGPGTRLLVL.